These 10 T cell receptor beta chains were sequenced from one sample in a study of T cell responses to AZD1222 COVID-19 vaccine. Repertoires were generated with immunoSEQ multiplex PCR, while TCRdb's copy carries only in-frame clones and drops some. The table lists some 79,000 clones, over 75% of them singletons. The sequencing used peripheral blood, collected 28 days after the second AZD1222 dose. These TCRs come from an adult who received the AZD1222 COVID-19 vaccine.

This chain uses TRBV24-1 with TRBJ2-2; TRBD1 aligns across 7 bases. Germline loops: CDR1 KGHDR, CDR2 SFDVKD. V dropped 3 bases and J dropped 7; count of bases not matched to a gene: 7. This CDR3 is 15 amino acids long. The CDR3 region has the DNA TGTGCCACCAGTGATCGACCTCAGGGGGTCGGGGAGCTGTTTTTT. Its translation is CATSDRPQGVGELFF.

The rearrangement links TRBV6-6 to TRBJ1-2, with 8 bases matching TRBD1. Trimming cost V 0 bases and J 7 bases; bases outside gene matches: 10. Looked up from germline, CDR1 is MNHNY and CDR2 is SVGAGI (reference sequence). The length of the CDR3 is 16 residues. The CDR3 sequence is CASSYSSHEDRVGYTF. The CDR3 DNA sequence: TGTGCCAGCAGTTACTCGAGCCATGAGGACAGGGTTGGCTACACCTTC.

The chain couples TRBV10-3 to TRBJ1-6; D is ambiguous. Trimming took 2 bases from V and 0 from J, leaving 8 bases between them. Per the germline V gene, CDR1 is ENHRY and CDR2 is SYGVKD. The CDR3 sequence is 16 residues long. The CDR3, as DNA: TGTGCCATCAGTGAGGGAGCGAGCTCCTATAATTCACCCCTCCACTTT. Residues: CAISEGASSYNSPLHF.

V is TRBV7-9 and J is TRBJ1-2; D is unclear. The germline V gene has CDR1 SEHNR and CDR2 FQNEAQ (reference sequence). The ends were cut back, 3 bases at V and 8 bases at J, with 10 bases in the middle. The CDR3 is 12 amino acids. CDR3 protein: CASSFNGGGYTF. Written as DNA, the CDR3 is TGTGCCAGCAGCTTTAATGGCGGAGGCTACACCTTC.

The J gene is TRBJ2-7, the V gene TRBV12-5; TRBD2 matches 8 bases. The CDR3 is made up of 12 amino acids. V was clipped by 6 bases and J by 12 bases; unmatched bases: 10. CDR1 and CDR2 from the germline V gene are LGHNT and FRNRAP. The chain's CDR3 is CASGERERGGYF. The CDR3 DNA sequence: TGTGCTAGTGGAGAGCGGGAGCGAGGGGGGTACTTC.

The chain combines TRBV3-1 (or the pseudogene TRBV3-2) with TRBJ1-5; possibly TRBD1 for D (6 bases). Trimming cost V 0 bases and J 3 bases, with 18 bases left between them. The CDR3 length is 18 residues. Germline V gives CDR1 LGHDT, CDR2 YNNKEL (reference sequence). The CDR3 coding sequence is TGTGCCAGCAGCCAAGAGCCCCCCCGCAGGGGTCCCAATCAGCCCCAGCATTTT. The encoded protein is CASSQEPPRRGPNQPQHF.

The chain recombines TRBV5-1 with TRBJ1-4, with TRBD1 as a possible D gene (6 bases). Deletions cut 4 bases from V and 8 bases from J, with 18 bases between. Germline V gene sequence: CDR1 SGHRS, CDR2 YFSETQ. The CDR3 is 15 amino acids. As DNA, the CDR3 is TGCGCCAGCAGCCCGGACAGAGGATGGGAGGAAAAACTGTTTTTT. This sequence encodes CASSPDRGWEEKLFF.

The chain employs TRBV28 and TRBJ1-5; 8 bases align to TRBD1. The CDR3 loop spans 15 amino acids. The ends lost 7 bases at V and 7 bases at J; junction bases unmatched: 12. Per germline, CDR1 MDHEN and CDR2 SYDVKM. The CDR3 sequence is CASNDDRGNWQPQHF. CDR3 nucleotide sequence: TGTGCCAGCAACGATGACAGGGGAAACTGGCAGCCCCAGCATTTT.

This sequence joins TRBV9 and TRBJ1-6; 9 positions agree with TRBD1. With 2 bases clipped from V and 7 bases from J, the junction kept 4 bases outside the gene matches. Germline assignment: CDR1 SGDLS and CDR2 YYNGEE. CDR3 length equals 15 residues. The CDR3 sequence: CASSVRDRENSPLHF. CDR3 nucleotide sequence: TGTGCCAGCAGCGTCCGGGACAGGGAAAATTCACCCCTCCACTTT.

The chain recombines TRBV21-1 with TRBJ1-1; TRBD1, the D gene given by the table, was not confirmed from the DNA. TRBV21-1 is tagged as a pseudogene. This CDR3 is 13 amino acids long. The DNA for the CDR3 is TGTGCCAGCAGGGAGACAGGGAACACTGAAGCTTTCTTT. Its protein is CASRETGNTEAFF.